Below are 4 T cell receptor beta chains sequenced from a single sample in a study of identical twins. Each CDR3 protein gets one entry after TCRdb re-called the 5' RACE reads with MiXCR. The table shows 350,000 to 500,000 distinct CDR3 sequences, with less than 20% occurring only once. Sequencing was carried out using naive T cells sorted from blood. The receptors were gathered from a man between 45 and 60 years old in good health.

This clonotype was recorded many times. This rearrangement joins TRBV5-1 to TRBJ2-7, with D possibly called TRBD1 or TRBD2 (5 bases each). The germline V and J ends were trimmed by 4 bases and 3 bases, with 11 bases remaining between them. Germline CDR1 reads SGHRS; CDR2 reads YFSETQ. This CDR3 has 13 amino acids. This chain's CDR3 is CASSSWGNYEQYF. The CDR3 coding sequence is TGCGCCAGCAGCAGTTGGGGGAACTACGAGCAGTACTTC.

This clonotype turned up a few times. The CDR3 region has the DNA TGTGCCAGCAAGATCCGCACCCTCACCTACGAGCAGTACTTC. Translation: CASKIRTLTYEQYF. The V and J genes are TRBV6-2 or TRBV6-3 and TRBJ2-7; D gene ambiguous. Trimming removed 7 bases at V and 2 bases at J, with 15 bases between. The CDR3 is made up of 14 amino acids. In germline, CDR1 is MNHEY, CDR2 SVGEGT.

This clonotype was seen repeatedly, ten times or more. The rearrangement joins TRBV11-2 to TRBJ1-6, with a possible D match to TRBD1 (6 bases). Trimming stripped 3 bases from V and 0 bases from J, with 12 bases between. CDR1 is SGHAT and CDR2 is FQNNGV in the germline V gene. The CDR3 runs to 17 residues. The CDR3 DNA reads as TGTGCCAGCAGCTTTGGGACACCACGCTCCTATAATTCACCCCTCCACTTT. It encodes CASSFGTPRSYNSPLHF.

The V and J genes are TRBV6-2 or TRBV6-3 and TRBJ2-7; TRBD2 aligns across 7 bases. Germline assignment: CDR1 MNHEY and CDR2 SVGEGT. The CDR3 has 15 residues. V shed 1 base, J shed 0 bases, and the junction held 3 bases outside the gene matches. The CDR3 spells CASSYWTRSSYEQYF. CDR3 in DNA: TGTGCCAGCAGTTACTGGACTAGGAGCTCCTACGAGCAGTACTTC.